The clone carrying this T cell receptor beta chain has at least ten counts. Its antigen is currently unknown. This sample was taken from a study of T cells in Graves' hyperthyroidism and ophthalmopathy. Notes on the study in general: Blood also carried most thyroid clonotypes expanded above 0.001.

Amplification of TCR beta CDR3 regions was performed using RNA transcripts as template. The TCR CDR3 first-round RT-PCR relied on the HTBI primer set. TCRdb analysed the multiplex PCR reads with MiXCR anew, one entry per CDR3 protein. The sample consists of 330,000 or so distinct CDR3 sequences, 15% to 20% of them appearing once. Those patients with uncontrolled infection, other autoimmune disease, pregnancy or lactation were excluded. Source material: blood. The TCR was taken from a woman aged 40 to 50 with Graves' ophthalmopathy.

In nucleotides, the CDR3 is TGTGCCAGCAGTTACTCGCTCGGGACAGGGAGCGAGCAGTACTTC. As protein: CASSYSLGTGSEQYF. V and J are TRBV6-5 and TRBJ2-7, with TRBD1 matching 9 bases. The germline V gene has CDR1 MNHEY and CDR2 SVGAGI. CDR3 size: 15 residues. Germline trimming cut 0 bases from V and 6 bases from J; bases unmatched to any gene: 6.